The rows below give T cell receptor beta chains drawn from one sample of a study of cytomegalovirus exposure and HLA in healthy donors. Assay used: immunoSEQ multiplex PCR; TCRdb lists only in-frame clones, some missing. The sample records fewer than 80,000 clones, 67% being singletons. The sample was PBMCs. The receptors come from a woman between 45 and 60 years old in good health and CMV-seropositive. Each CDR3 is given without its conserved first and last residue.

J | V | CDR3
TRBJ1-2 | TRBV19 | ASSLQGADGYT
TRBJ1-1 | TRBV7-9 | ASSRQGDTEAF
TRBJ2-5 | TRBV11-2 | ASSLERMRTQY
TRBJ1-1 | TRBV6-1 | ASSEDPGRGGGEAF
TRBJ2-2 | TRBV13 | ASSQGRGAGNTGELF
TRBJ1-2 | TRBV5-4 | ASSFDRERGYT
TRBJ1-4 | TRBV19 | ASRATVGRGYEKLF
TRBJ2-3 | TRBV6-6 | ASSYGGGTDTQY
TRBJ1-1 | TRBV5-1 | ASSRRDSQINTVNTEAF
TRBJ1-6 | TRBV6-5 | ASSSNRGNSPLH